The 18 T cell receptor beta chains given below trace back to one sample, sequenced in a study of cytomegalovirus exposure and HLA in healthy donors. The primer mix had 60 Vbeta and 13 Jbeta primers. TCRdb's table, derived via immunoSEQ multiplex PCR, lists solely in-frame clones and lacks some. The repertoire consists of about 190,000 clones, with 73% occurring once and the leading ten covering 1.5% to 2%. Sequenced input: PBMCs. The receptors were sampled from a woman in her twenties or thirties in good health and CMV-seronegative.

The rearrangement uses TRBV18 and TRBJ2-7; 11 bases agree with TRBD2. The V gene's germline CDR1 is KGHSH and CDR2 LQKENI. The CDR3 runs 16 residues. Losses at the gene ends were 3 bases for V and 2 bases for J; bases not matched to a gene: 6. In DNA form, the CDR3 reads TGTGCCAGCTCACCTTCGACTAGCGGGGAGCCCTACGAGCAGTACTTC. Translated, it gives CASSPSTSGEPYEQYF.

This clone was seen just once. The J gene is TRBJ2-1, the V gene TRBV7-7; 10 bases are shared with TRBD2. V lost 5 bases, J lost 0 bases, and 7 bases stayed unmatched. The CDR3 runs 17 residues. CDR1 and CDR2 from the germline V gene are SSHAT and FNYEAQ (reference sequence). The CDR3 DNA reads TGTGCCAGCAGCCCGACCATAGCGGGGGGCTCCTACAATGAGCAGTTCTTC. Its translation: CASSPTIAGGSYNEQFF.

This chain's CDR3 is CSVNRAGELFF. The CDR3 DNA sequence: TGCAGCGTTAACAGGGCCGGGGAGCTGTTTTTT. The chain uses TRBV29-1 and TRBJ2-2, with a tentative D call TRBD1 (6 bases). V dropped 5 bases and J dropped 6 bases, with 7 bases sitting between them. The CDR3 sequence is 11 residues long. The germline gives CDR1 SQVTM, CDR2 ANQGSEA.

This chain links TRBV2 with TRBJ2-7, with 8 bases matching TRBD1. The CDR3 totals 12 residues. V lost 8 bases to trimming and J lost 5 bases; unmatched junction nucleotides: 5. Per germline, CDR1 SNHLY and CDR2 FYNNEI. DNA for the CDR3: TGTGCCAGCCGAGGGACAGGCCACGAGCAGTACTTC. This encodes CASRGTGHEQYF.

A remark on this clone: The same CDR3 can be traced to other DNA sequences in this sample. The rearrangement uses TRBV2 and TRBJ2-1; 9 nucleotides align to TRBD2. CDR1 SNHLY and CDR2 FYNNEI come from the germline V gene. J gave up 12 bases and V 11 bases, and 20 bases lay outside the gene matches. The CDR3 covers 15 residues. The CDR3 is CAGRREGASGVTQFF. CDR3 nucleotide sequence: TGTGCCGGACGGCGGGAGGGGGCTAGCGGGGTTACGCAGTTCTTC.

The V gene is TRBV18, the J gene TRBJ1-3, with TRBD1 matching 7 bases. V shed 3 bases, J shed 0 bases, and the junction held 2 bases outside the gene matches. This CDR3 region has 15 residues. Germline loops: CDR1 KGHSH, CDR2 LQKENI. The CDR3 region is CASSPPGGSGNTIYF. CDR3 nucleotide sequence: TGTGCCAGCTCACCCCCAGGGGGCTCTGGAAACACCATATATTTT.

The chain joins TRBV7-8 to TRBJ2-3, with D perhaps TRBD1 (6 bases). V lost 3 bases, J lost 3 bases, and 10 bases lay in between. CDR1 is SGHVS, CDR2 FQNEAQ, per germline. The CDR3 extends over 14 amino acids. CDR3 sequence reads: CASSFVQGTDTQYF. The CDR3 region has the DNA TGTGCCAGCAGCTTTGTTCAGGGGACAGATACGCAGTATTTT.

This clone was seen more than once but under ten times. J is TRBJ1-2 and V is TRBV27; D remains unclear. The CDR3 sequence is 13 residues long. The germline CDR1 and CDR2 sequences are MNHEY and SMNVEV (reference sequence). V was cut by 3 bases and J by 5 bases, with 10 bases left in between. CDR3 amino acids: CASSFADKYGYTF. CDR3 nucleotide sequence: TGTGCCAGCAGTTTCGCTGACAAATATGGCTACACCTTC.

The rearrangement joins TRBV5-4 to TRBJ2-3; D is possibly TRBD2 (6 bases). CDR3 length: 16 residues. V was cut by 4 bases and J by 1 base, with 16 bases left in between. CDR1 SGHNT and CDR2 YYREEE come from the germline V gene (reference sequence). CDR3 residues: CASSPPPKRGTDTQYF. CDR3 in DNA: TGTGCCAGCAGCCCTCCCCCAAAGCGGGGCACAGATACGCAGTATTTT.

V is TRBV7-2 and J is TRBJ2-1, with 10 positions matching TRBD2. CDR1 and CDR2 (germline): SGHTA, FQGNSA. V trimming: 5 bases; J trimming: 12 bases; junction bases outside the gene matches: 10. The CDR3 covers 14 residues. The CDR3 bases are TGTGCCAGCAGCGCCCTAGCGGGAGTTCCCGTGCAGTTCTTC. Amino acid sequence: CASSALAGVPVQFF. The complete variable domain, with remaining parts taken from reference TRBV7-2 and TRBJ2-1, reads GAGVSQSPSNKVTEKGKDVELRCDPISGHTALYWYRQSLGQGLEFLIYFQGNSAPDKSGLPSDRFSAERTGGSVSTLTIQRTQQEDSAVYLCASSALAGVPVQFFGPGTRLTVL.

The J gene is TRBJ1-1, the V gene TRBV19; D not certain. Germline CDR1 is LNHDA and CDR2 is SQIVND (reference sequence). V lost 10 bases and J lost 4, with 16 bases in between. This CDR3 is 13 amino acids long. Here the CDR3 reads CAIRGSSSTEAFF. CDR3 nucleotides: TGTGCCATTCGGGGTAGTAGTTCCACTGAAGCTTTCTTT.

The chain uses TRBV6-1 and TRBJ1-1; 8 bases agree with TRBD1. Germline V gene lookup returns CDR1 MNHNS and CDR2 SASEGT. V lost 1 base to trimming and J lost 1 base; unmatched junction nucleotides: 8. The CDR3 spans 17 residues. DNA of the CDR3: TGTGCCAGCAGTGAAGTATTGACAGGGGTTTGGAACACTGAAGCTTTCTTT. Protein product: CASSEVLTGVWNTEAFF.

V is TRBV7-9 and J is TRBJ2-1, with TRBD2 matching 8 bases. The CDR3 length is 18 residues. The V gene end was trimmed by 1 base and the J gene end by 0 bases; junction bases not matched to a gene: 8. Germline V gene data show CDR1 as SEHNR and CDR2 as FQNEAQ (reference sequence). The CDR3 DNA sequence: TGTGCCAGCAGCTTAGTCGTAGCGGGGTTCAGCTCCTACAATGAGCAGTTCTTC. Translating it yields CASSLVVAGFSSYNEQFF.

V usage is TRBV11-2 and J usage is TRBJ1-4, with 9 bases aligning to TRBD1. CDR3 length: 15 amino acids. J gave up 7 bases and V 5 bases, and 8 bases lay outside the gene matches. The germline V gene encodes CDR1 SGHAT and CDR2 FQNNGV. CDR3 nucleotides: TGTGCCAGCAGCCTACACGGGACAGGGCGTGAAAAACTGTTTTTT. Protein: CASSLHGTGREKLFF.

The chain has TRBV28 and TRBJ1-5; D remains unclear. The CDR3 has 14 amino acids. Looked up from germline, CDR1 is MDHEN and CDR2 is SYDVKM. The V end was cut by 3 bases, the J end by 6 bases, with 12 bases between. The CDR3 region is CASSFTPGFQPQHF. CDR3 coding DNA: TGTGCCAGCAGTTTCACACCGGGATTTCAGCCCCAGCATTTT.

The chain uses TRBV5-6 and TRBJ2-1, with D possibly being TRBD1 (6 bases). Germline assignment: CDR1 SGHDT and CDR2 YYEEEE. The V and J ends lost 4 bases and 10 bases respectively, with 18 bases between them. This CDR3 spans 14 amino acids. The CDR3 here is CASSEAGDPGEQFF. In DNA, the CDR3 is TGTGCCAGCAGCGAAGCAGGGGACCCTGGGGAGCAGTTCTTC.

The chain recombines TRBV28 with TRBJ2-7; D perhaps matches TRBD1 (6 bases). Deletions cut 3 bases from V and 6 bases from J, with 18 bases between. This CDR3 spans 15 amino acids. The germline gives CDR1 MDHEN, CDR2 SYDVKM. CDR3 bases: TGTGCCAGCAGTTTTTACCGGGACAAGGCCTTCGAGCAGTACTTC. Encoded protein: CASSFYRDKAFEQYF.

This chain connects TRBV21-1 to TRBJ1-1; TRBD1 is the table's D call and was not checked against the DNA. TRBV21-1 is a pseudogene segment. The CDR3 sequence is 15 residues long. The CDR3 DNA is TGTGCCAGCAGCGACCGGGACACGGGGAACACTGAAGCTTTCTTT. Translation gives CASSDRDTGNTEAFF.